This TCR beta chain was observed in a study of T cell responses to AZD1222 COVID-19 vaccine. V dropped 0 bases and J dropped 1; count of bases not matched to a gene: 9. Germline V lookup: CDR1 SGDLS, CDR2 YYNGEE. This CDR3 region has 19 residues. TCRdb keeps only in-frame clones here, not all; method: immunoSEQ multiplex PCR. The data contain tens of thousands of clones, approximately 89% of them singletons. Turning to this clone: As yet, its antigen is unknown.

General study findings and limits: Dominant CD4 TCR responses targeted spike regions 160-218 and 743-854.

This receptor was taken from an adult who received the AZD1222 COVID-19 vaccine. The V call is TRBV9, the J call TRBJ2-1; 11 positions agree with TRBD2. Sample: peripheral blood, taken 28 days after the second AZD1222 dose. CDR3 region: CASSVATGPSGGSYNEQFF. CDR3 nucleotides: TGTGCCAGCAGCGTAGCTACGGGCCCTAGCGGGGGGTCCTACAATGAGCAGTTCTTC.